This T cell receptor beta chain was sequenced for a study of cytomegalovirus exposure and HLA in healthy donors. Whole-study results and caveats: Sequencing likely generated an artifact that appeared as a cluster of highly shared sequence variants. Altogether, 170 or so TCR beta chains were recorded as cytomegalovirus-associated. TCR beta V- and J-gene trimming was later associated with a missense DCLRE1C variant.

Amplification used 60 Vbeta primers and 13 Jbeta primers. This table comes from immunoSEQ multiplex PCR, and its TCRdb copy is limited to in-frame clones, with some not included. This specimen shows some 120,000 clones; the ten leading clones hold around 2.7%. Per the germline V gene, CDR1 is MDHEN and CDR2 is SYDVKM. V shed 4 bases, J shed 10 bases, and the junction held 13 bases outside the gene matches. The length of the CDR3 is 15 residues. Of note for this clone: Its specificity is unknown.

The origin of this receptor is a man in his thirties or forties in good health and CMV-seronegative. The chain couples TRBV28 to TRBJ1-5; 7 positions agree with TRBD1. The sequenced material came from PBMCs. The CDR3 is CASSSLTGSMEPQHF. In DNA, the CDR3 is TGTGCCAGCAGTTCATTGACAGGGAGTATGGAACCCCAGCATTTT.